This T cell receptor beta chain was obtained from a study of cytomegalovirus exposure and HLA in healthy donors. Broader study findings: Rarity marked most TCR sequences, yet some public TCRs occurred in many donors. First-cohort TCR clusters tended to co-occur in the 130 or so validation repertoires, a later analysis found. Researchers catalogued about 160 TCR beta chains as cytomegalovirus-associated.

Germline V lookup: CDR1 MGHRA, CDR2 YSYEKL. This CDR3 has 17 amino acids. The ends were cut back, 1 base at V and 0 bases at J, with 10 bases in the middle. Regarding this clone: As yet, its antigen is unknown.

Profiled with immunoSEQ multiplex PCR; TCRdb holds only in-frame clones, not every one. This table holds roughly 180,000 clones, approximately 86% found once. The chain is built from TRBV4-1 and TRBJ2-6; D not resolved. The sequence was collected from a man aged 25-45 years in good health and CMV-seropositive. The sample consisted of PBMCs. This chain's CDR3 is CASSQGDPSSGANVLTF. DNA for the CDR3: TGCGCCAGCAGCCAAGGTGACCCTTCCTCTGGGGCCAACGTCCTGACTTTC.